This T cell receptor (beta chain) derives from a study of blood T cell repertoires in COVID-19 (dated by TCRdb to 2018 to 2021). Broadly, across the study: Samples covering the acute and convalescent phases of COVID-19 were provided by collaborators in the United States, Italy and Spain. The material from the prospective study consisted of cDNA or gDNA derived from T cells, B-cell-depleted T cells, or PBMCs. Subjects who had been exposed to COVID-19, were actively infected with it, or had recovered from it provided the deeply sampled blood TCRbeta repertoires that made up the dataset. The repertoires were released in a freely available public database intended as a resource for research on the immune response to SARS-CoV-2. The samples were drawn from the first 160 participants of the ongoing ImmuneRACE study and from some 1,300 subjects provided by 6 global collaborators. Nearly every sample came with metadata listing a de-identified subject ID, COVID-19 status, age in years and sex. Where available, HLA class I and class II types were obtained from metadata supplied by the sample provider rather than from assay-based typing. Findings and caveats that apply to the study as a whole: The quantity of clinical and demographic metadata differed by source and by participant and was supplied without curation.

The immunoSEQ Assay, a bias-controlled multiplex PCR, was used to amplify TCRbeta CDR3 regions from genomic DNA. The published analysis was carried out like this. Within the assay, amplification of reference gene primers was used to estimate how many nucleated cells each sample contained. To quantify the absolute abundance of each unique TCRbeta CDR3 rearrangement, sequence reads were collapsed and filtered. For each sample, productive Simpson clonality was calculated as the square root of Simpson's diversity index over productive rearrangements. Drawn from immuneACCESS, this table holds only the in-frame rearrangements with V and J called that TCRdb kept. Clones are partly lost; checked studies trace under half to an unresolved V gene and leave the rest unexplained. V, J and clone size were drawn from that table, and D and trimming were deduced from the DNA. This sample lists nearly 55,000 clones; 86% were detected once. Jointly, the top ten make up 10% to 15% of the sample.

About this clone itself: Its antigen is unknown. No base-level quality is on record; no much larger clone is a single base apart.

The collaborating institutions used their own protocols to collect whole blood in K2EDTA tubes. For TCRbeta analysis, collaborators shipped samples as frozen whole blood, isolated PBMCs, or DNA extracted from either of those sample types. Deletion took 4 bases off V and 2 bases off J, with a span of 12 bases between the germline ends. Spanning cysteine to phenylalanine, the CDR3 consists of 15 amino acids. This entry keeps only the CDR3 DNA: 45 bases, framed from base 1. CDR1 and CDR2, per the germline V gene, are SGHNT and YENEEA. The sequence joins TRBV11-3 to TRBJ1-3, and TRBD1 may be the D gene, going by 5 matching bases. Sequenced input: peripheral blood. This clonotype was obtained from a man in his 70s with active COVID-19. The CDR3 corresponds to CASSWEQETGNTIYF. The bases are TGTGCCAGCAGCTGGGAACAGGAAACTGGAAACACCATATATTTT. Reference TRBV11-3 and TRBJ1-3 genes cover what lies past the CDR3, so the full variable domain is EAGVVQSPRYKIIEKKQPVAFWCNPISGHNTLYWYLQNLGQGPELLIRYENEEAVDDSQLPKDRFSAERLKGVDSTLKIQPAELGDSAVYLCASSWEQETGNTIYFGEGSWLTVV.